This paragraph reports one TCR beta chain. Time point: cycle 4 day 1 (C4D1), after less than seven weeks of nivolumab. Every patient experienced relapse after autologous stem cell transplantation, and brentuximab vedotin exposure varied. The record originates from a study of PD-1 blockade in classical Hodgkin lymphoma. Sequencing was performed with immunoSEQ multiplex PCR; in TCRdb, only in-frame clones are kept and a portion is missing. Counted here are tens of thousands of clones, just over 90% occurring once; the ten biggest clones make up around 8%. The V and J ends lost 7 bases and 7 bases respectively, with 11 bases between them. CDR3 length: 11 amino acids. Germline V lookup: CDR1 SQVTM, CDR2 ANQGSEA.

The sample was peripheral blood mononuclear cells (PBMCs), taken before the fourth cycle of nivolumab. This clonotype originated in a human donor with classical Hodgkin lymphoma. V and J are TRBV29-1 and TRBJ2-1; TRBD1 might be the D (6 bases). CDR3 in amino acids: CSADRPNEQFF. Written as DNA, the CDR3 is TGCAGCGCCGACAGGCCAAATGAGCAGTTCTTC.